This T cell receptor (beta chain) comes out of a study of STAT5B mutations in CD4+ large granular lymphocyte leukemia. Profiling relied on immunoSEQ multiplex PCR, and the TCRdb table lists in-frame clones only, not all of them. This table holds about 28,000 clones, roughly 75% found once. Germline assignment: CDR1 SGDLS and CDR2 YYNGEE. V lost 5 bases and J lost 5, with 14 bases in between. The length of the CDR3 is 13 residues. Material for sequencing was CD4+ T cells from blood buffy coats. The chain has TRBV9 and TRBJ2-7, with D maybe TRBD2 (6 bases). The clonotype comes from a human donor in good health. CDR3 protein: CASSLGGSDEQYF. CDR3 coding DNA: TGTGCCAGCAGTCTTGGGGGGTCGGACGAGCAGTACTTC.